Listed below are T cell receptor beta chains from one sample, sequenced in a study of cytomegalovirus exposure and HLA in healthy donors. Assay used: immunoSEQ multiplex PCR; TCRdb lists only in-frame clones, some missing. The sample holds over 110,000 clones, about 86% seen once. The sequencing input was PBMCs. These receptor sequences come from a man aged 18 to 35 in good health and CMV-seronegative. The CDR3 runs from the conserved cysteine through the conserved F or W.

V,CDR3
TRBV4-3,CASSPSAGYNQPQHF
TRBV19,CASSSGLAGPYEQYF
TRBV6-1,CASSETKNPQDIQYF
TRBV30,CAWRAFGDTYEQYF
TRBV23-1,CASSQPTGSGNQPQHF
TRBV4-1,CASSRGLTSGYEQYF
TRBV7-9,CASSLPSGVDNEQFF
TRBV18,CASTDSSNYGYTF
TRBV7-9,CASSVTGGGLHTEAFF
TRBV9,CASSVALFDSYNEQFF
TRBV9,CASSVDGGGNEKLFF
TRBV4-1,CASSPLGGGTKTTEAFF
TRBV25-1,CAREKWSPFYYGYTF
TRBV27,CASSFSGRALLEQYF
TRBV7-9,CASSSGTVNTEAFF
TRBV11-2,CASSAGGESSYEQYF
TRBV6-6,CASSYGGQGNEKLFF
TRBV5-4,CASSLGTGGSPLHF
TRBV28,CASSSLDRGIKSNQPQHF
TRBV7-6,CASSLEPGQGFNSPLHF
TRBV4-1,CASSAGGTGGPDTQYF
TRBV28,CASLLRQGNYGYTF
TRBV7-2,CASSRRIGLAEETQYF
TRBV11-3,CASSSGQGSLMAGETQYF
TRBV5-1,CASSLGQADTGELFF
TRBV5-1,CASSSSGTAYNEQFF
TRBV19,CASSIDLETVDPNEQFF
TRBV7-9,CASSLSGSPTGELFF
TRBV6-5,CASRGGEREGNTQYF
TRBV5-4,CASSLRGRSTDTQYF
TRBV5-4,CASSSGDRVHSREQFF
TRBV9,CASSGTGTGEQYF
TRBV4-3,CASSHTAARGETQYF
TRBV28,CASSLGGEGYGYTF
TRBV6-5,CASSAWGVTEAFF
TRBV5-6,CASSLGRVRQETQYF
TRBV7-2,CASSLVPSGNTGELFF
TRBV5-6,CASSLVWGLSDSSYNEQFF
TRBV7-8,CASSLERSSYEQYF
TRBV7-9,CASRTGDGYTF
TRBV9,CASSVGTAYEQYF
TRBV28,CASSTPWGQYSNQPQHF
TRBV4-3,CASSQVGQGISGANVLTF
TRBV9,CASSVRAAGNTIYF
TRBV27,CASSFVGGTQYF
TRBV19,CASSIGHTNTEAFF
TRBV7-2,CASSLVVGVGTDTQYF
TRBV5-4,CASSQGQFYEQYF
TRBV5-1,CASSLLSGEETQYF
TRBV7-2,CASQPMGWQGYNEQFF
TRBV2,CASSSGQKYQETQYF
TRBV29-1,CSVVGTGVGANVLTF
TRBV25-1,CASSETGSGNTIYF
TRBV4-1,CASSQTGRLGELFF
TRBV25-1,CASTRRGGATYNEQFF